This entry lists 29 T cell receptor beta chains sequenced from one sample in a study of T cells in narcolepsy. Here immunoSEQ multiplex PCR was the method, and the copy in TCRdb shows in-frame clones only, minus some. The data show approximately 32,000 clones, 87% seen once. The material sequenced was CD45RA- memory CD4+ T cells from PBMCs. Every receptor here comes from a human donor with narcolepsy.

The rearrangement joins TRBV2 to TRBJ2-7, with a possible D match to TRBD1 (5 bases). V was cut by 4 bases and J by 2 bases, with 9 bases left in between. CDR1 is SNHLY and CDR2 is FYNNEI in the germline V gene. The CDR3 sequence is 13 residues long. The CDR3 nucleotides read TGTGCCAGCAGTGGACAGAGTCCCTACGAGCAGTACTTC. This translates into CASSGQSPYEQYF. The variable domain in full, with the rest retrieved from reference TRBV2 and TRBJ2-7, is EPEVTQTPSHQVTQMGQEVILRCVPISNHLYFYWYRQILGQKVEFLVSFYNNEISEKSEIFDDQFSVERPDGSNFTLKIRSTKLEDSAMYFCASSGQSPYEQYFGPGTRLTVT.

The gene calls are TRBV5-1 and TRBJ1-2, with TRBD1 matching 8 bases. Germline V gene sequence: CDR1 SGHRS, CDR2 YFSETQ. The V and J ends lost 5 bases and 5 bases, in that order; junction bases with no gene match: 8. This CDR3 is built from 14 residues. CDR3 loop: CASSLSGQEYGYTF. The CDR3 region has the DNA TGCGCCAGCAGTTTATCGGGACAGGAGTATGGCTACACCTTC.

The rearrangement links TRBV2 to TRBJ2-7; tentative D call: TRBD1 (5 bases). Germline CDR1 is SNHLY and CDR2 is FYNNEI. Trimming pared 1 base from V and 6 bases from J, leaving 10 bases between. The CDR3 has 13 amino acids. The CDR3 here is CASSEGGAIEQYF. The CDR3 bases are TGTGCCAGCAGTGAAGGTGGGGCCATCGAGCAGTACTTC.

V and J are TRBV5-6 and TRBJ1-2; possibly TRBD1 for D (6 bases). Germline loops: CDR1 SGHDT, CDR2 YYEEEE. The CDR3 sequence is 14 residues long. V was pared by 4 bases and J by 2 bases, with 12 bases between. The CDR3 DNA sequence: TGTGCCAGCAGCACGGGAGGGGGAAACTATGGCTACACCTTC. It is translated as CASSTGGGNYGYTF.

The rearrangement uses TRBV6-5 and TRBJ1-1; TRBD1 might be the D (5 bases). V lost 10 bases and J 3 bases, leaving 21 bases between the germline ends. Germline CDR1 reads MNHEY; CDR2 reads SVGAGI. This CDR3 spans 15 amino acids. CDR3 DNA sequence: TGTGCCACCTCCGCTATTACAGGAGGACACACTGAAGCTTTCTTT. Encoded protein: CATSAITGGHTEAFF.

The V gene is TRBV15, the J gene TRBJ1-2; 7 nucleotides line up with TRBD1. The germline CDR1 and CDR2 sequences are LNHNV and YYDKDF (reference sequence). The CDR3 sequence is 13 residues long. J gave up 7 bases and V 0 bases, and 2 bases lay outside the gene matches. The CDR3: CATSREQGLGYTF. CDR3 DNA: TGTGCCACCAGCAGAGAACAGGGGCTTGGCTACACCTTC. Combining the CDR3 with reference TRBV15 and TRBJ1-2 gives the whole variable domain DAMVIQNPRYQVTQFGKPVTLSCSQTLNHNVMYWYQQKSSQAPKLLFHYYDKDFNNEADTPDNFQSRRPNTSFCFLDIRSPGLGDTAMYLCATSREQGLGYTFGSGTRLTVV.

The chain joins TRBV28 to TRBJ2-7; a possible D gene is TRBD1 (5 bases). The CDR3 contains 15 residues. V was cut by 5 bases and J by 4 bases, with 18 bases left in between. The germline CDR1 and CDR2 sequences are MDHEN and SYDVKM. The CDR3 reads CASSKPTGQAYEQYF. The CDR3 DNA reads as TGTGCCAGCAGTAAACCCACCGGACAAGCATACGAGCAGTACTTC. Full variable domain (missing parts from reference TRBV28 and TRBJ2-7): DVKVTQSSRYLVKRTGEKVFLECVQDMDHENMFWYRQDPGLGLRLIYFSYDVKMKEKGDIPEGYSVSREKKERFSLILESASTNQTSMYLCASSKPTGQAYEQYFGPGTRLTVT.

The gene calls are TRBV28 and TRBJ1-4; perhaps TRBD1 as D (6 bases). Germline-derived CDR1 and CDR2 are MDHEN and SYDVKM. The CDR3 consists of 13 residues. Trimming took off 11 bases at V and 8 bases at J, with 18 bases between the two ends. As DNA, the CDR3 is TGTGCCGGCACGAGGGGGGGCGAAGAAAAACTGTTTTTT. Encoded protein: CAGTRGGEEKLFF.

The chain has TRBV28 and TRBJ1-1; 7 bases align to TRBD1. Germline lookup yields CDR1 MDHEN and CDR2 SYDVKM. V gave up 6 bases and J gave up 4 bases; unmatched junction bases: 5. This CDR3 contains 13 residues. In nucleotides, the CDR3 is TGTGCCAGCAGAGATACAGGGGTCACTGAAGCTTTCTTT. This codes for CASRDTGVTEAFF.

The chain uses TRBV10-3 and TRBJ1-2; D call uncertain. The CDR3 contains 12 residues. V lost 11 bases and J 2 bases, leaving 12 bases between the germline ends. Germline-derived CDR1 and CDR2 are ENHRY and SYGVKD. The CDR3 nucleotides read TGTGCCGCCTCAGAGGGAAACTATGGCTACACCTTC. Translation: CAASEGNYGYTF.

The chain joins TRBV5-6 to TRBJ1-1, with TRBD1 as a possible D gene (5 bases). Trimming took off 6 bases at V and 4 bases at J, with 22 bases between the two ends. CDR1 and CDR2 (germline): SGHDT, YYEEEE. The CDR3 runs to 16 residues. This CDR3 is CASTSEGYRDSTEAFF. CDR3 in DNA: TGTGCCAGCACCTCGGAAGGGTACCGGGACTCCACTGAAGCTTTCTTT.

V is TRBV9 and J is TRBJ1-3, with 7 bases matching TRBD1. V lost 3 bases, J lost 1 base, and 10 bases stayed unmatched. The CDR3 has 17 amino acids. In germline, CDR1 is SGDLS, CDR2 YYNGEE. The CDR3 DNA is TGTGCCAGCAGCGCGCAAGCCCAGGGGGGTTCTGGAAACACCATATATTTT. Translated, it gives CASSAQAQGGSGNTIYF. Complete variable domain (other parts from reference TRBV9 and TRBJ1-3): DSGVTQTPKHLITATGQRVTLRCSPRSGDLSVYWYQQSLDQGLQFLIQYYNGEERAKGNILERFSAQQFPDLHSELNLSSLELGDSALYFCASSAQAQGGSGNTIYFGEGSWLTVV.

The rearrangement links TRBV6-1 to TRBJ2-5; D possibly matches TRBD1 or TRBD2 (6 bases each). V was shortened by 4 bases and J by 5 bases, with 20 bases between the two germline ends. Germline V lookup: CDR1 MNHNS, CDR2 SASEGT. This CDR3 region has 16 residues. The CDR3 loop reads CASSAGSGAARETQYF. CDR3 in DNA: TGTGCCAGCAGTGCGGGGTCGGGGGCAGCCCGGGAGACCCAGTACTTC.

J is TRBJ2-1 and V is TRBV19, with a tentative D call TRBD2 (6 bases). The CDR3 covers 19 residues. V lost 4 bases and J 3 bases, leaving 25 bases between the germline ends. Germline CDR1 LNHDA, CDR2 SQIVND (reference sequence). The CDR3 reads CASSTNPWNLATNYNEQFF. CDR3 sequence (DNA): TGTGCCAGTAGTACCAACCCCTGGAACCTAGCGACGAACTACAATGAGCAGTTCTTC.

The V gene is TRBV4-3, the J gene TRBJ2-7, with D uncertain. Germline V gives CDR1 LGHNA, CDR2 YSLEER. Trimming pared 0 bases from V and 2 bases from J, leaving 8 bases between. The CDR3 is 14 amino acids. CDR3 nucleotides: TGCGCCAGCAGCCAAGATCTAGTGGCCTACGAGCAGTACTTC. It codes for CASSQDLVAYEQYF.

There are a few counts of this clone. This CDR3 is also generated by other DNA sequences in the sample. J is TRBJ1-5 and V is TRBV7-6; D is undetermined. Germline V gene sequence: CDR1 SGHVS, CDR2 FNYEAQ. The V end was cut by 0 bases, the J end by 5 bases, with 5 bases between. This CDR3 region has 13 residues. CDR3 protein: CASSLASDQPQHF. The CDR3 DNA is TGTGCCAGCAGCTTAGCCAGCGATCAGCCCCAGCATTTT.

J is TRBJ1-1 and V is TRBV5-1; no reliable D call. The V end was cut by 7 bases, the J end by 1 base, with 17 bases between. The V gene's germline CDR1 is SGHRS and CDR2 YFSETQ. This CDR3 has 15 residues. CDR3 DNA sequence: TGCGCCAGCTCCCCCCGAGAGCAGACGAACACTGAAGCTTTCTTT. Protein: CASSPREQTNTEAFF.

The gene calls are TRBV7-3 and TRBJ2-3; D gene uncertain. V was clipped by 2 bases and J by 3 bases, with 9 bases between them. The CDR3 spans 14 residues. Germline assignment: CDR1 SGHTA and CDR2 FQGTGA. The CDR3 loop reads CASSLAPTTDTQYF. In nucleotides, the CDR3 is TGTGCCAGCAGCTTAGCCCCGACAACAGATACGCAGTATTTT. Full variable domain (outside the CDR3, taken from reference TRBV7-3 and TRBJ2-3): GAGVSQTPSNKVTEKGKYVELRCDPISGHTALYWYRQSLGQGPEFLIYFQGTGAADDSGLPNDRFFAVRPEGSVSTLKIQRTERGDSAVYLCASSLAPTTDTQYFGPGTRLTVL.

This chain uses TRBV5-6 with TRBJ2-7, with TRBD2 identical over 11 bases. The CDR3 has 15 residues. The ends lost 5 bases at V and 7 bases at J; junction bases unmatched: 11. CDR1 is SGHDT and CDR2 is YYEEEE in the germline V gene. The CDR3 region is CASRRALGLADEQYF. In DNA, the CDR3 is TGTGCCAGCAGAAGAGCCTTGGGACTAGCGGATGAGCAGTACTTC.

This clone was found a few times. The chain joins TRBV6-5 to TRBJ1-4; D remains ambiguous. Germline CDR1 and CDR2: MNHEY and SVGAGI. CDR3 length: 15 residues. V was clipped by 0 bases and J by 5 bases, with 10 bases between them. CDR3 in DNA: TGTGCCAGCAGTTACTCTCTACGGCTGAATGAAAAACTGTTTTTT. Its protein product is CASSYSLRLNEKLFF.

Here the CDR3 reads CASSPEGETQYF. The DNA of the CDR3 is TGTGCCAGCAGCCCCGAGGGGGAGACCCAGTACTTC. V gene TRBV7-9 combines with J gene TRBJ2-5, with D perhaps given as TRBD1 or TRBD2 (5 bases each). Trimming took 5 bases from V and 5 from J, leaving 9 bases between them. From germline, CDR1 is SEHNR and CDR2 FQNEAQ (reference sequence). The CDR3 consists of 12 residues.

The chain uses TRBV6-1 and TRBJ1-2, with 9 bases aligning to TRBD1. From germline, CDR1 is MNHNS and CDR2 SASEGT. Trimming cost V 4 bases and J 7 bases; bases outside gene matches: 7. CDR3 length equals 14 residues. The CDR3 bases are TGTGCCAGCAGTGTCCTGGGGACAGGGAGTGGCTACACCTTC. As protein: CASSVLGTGSGYTF.

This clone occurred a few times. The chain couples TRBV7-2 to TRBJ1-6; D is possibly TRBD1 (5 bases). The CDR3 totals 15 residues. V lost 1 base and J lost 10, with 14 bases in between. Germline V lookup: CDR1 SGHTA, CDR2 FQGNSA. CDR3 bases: TGTGCCAGCAGCTTAGGTGGGAGGGGTAGGTCACCCCTCCACTTT. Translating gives CASSLGGRGRSPLHF.

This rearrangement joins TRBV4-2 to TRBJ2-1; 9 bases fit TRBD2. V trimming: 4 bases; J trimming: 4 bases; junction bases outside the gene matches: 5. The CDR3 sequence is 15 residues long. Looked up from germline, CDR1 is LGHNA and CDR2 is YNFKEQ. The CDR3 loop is CASSLWRGGYNEQFF. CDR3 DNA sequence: TGTGCCAGCAGCCTGTGGCGGGGGGGTTACAATGAGCAGTTCTTC.

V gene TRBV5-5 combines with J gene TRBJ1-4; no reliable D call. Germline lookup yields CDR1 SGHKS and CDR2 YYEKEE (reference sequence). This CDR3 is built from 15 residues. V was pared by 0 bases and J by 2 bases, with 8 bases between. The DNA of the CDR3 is TGTGCCAGCAGCTTGGACGGTAGGACTAATGAAAAACTGTTTTTT. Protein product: CASSLDGRTNEKLFF.

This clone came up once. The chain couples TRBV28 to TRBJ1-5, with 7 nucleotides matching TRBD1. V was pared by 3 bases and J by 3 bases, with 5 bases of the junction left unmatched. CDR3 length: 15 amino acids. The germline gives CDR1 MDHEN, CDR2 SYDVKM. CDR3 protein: CASSLSGGLNQPQHF. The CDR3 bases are TGTGCCAGCAGTTTGTCAGGGGGACTCAATCAGCCCCAGCATTTT. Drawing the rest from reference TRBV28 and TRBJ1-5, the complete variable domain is DVKVTQSSRYLVKRTGEKVFLECVQDMDHENMFWYRQDPGLGLRLIYFSYDVKMKEKGDIPEGYSVSREKKERFSLILESASTNQTSMYLCASSLSGGLNQPQHFGDGTRLSIL.

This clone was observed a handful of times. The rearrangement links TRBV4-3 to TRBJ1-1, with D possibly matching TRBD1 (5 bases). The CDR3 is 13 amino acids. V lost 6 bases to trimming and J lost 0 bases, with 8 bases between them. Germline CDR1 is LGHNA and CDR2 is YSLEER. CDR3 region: CASRRQLNTEAFF. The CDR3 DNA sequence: TGCGCCAGCAGAAGACAGTTGAACACTGAAGCTTTCTTT.

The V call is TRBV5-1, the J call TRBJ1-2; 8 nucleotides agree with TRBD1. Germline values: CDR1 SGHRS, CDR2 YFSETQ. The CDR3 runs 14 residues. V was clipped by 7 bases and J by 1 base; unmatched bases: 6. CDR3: CASGRTGLNYGYTF. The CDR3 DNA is TGCGCCAGCGGACGGACAGGGCTTAACTATGGCTACACCTTC.

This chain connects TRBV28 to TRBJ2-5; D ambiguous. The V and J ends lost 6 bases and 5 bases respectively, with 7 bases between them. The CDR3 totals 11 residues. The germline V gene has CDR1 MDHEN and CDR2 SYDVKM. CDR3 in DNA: TGTGCCAGCAGCCCAGCGGAGACCCAGTACTTC. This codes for CASSPAETQYF.